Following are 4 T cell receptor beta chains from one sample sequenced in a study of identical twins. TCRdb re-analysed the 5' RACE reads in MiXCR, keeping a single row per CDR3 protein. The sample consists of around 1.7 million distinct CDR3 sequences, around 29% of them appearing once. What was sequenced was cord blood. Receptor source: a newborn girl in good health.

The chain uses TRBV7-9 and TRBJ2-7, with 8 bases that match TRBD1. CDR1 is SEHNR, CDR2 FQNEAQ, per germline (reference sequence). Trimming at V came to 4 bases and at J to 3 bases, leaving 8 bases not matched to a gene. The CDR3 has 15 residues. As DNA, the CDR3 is TGTGCCAGCAGCTCTAACCGGGACAGGCGCTACGAGCAGTACTTC. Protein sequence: CASSSNRDRRYEQYF.

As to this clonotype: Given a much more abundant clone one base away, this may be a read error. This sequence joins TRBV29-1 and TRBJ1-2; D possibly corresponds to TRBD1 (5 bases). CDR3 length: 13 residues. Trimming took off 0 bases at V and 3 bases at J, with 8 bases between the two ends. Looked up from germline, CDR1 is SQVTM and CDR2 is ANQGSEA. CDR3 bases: TGCAGCGTTGAAGACAGGGCTGACTATGGCTACACCTTC. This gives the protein CSVEDRADYGYTF.

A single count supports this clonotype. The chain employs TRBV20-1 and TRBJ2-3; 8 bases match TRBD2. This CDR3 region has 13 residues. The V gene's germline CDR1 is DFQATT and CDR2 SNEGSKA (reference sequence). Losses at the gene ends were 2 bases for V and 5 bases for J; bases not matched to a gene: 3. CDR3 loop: CSARSGGVDTQYF. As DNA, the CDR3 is TGCAGTGCTAGAAGCGGGGGAGTAGATACGCAGTATTTT.

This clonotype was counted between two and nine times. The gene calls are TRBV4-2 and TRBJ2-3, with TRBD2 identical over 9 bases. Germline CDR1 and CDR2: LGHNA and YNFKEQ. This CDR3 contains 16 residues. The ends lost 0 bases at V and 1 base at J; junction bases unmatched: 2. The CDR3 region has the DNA TGTGCCAGCAGCCAAGAAAGGACTAGCGGCACAGATACGCAGTATTTT. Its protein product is CASSQERTSGTDTQYF.